A single T cell receptor (beta chain) is shown here with its context. This sample is part of a study of blood T cell repertoires in COVID-19. V dropped 0 bases and J dropped 10 bases, with 13 bases sitting between them. The CDR3 runs to 15 residues. The germline CDR1 and CDR2 sequences are SGHTA and FQGNSA. This table comes from immunoSEQ multiplex PCR, and its TCRdb copy is limited to in-frame clones, with some not included. The table lists 70,000 to 95,000 clones, 75% to 90% of them singletons. Sequenced: peripheral blood. This chain links TRBV7-2 with TRBJ1-6; D is undetermined. This receptor was taken from a man between 65 and 85 years old with active or convalescent COVID-19. CDR3 protein: CASSLAGTSQSPLHF. CDR3 coding DNA: TGTGCCAGCAGCTTAGCGGGCACCTCTCAGTCACCCCTCCACTTT.